What follows is one TCR beta chain and its context. These data come from a study of blood T cell repertoires in COVID-19. Per the germline V gene, CDR1 is DFQATT and CDR2 is SNEGSKA (reference sequence). V shed 3 bases and J shed 10 bases, with 10 bases lying between them. CDR3 length: 11 residues. Participant-given clinical history determined each cohort assignment. Sequencing used immunoSEQ multiplex PCR; TCRdb keeps in-frame clones, though not all of them. The table lists 200,000 to 250,000 clones, just over 85% of them singletons. This chain connects TRBV20-1 to TRBJ2-1; D possibly corresponds to TRBD2 (5 bases). The sequence came from a woman aged 45 to 65 with acute COVID-19. The sample consisted of PBMCs or T cells enriched from blood (not recorded which). CDR3 loop: CSASGMGEQFF. The CDR3 coding sequence is TGCAGTGCTAGCGGGATGGGGGAGCAGTTCTTC.